Presented here are 9 T cell receptor beta chains from one specimen sequenced in a study of blood T cell repertoires in COVID-19. The table came from immunoSEQ multiplex PCR; TCRdb's copy has only in-frame clones and leaves some out. The sample carries 10,000 or so clones, 75% to 90% recorded once. Sequenced: peripheral blood. The receptors here all came from a human donor in a cohort sampled during active COVID-19.

The chain is built from TRBV28 and TRBJ1-5; 8 bases are shared with TRBD1. V gave up 6 bases and J gave up 7 bases; unmatched junction bases: 11. Per germline, CDR1 MDHEN and CDR2 SYDVKM. This CDR3 spans 15 amino acids. The CDR3 region is CASRFRDRRGQPQHF. In DNA, the CDR3 is TGTGCCAGCAGGTTCCGGGACAGGCGGGGACAGCCCCAGCATTTT.

V and J are TRBV7-2 and TRBJ1-6, with D possibly being TRBD1 (5 bases). Germline V lookup: CDR1 SGHTA, CDR2 FQGNSA. Trimming removed 0 bases at V and 10 bases at J, with 13 bases between. This CDR3 region has 15 residues. CDR3 region: CASSLARGRGSPLHF. The CDR3 nucleotides are TGTGCCAGCAGCTTAGCGCGGGGGAGGGGATCACCCCTCCACTTT.

The chain is built from TRBV11-2 and TRBJ2-1, with D maybe TRBD2 (6 bases). CDR3 length equals 16 residues. Germline CDR1 is SGHAT and CDR2 is FQNNGV. Trimming left V 6 bases short and J 3 bases short, with 18 bases between. CDR3 sequence reads: CASSPAPGVFYNEQFF. The CDR3 nucleotides are TGTGCCAGCAGTCCTGCCCCGGGGGTATTCTACAATGAGCAGTTCTTC.

By share of the sample, this clone is medium-sized (0.01 to 0.1%). This chain links TRBV3-1 (or the pseudogene TRBV3-2) with TRBJ1-3, with TRBD1 matching 8 bases. Germline lookup yields CDR1 LGHDT and CDR2 YNNKEL (reference sequence). This CDR3 is 18 amino acids long. Trimming cost V 0 bases and J 4 bases; bases outside gene matches: 11. Here the CDR3 DNA reads TGTGCCAGCAGCCAAGAGAGGTGCGACAGGGGATCAGGAAACACCATATATTTT. Amino acids: CASSQERCDRGSGNTIYF.

The chain employs TRBV15 and TRBJ2-1, with TRBD1 as a possible D gene (5 bases). Per the germline V gene, CDR1 is LNHNV and CDR2 is YYDKDF (reference sequence). Trimming stripped 0 bases from V and 6 bases from J, with 12 bases between. The CDR3 length is 15 residues. The CDR3 nucleotides read TGTGCCACCAGCAGAGACAGGGAACCAACCAATGAGCAGTTCTTC. Residues: CATSRDREPTNEQFF.

The chain joins TRBV6-5 to TRBJ1-1, with no clear D. Germline V gene data show CDR1 as MNHEY and CDR2 as SVGAGI. The CDR3 is 14 amino acids. V dropped 8 bases and J dropped 4 bases, with 17 bases sitting between them. The CDR3 reads CASAFVGRGTEAFF. CDR3 DNA sequence: TGTGCCAGCGCTTTCGTCGGAAGAGGCACTGAAGCTTTCTTT.

The chain joins TRBV19 to TRBJ1-5; TRBD1 might be the D (6 bases). Deletions cut 5 bases from V and 4 bases from J, with 27 bases between. Germline CDR1 and CDR2: LNHDA and SQIVND (reference sequence). This CDR3 has 19 residues. DNA for the CDR3: TGTGCCAGTAGTTCGAAAGGGATCGGGGGGGCGATAGGGAATCAGCCCCAGCATTTT. Translation gives CASSSKGIGGAIGNQPQHF. Filled out from reference TRBV19 and TRBJ1-5, the complete variable domain reads DGGITQSPKYLFRKEGQNVTLSCEQNLNHDAMYWYRQDPGQGLRLIYYSQIVNDFQKGDIAEGYSVSREKKESFPLTVTSAQKNPTAFYLCASSSKGIGGAIGNQPQHFGDGTRLSIL.

CDR3 residues: CASSTATSGTQYF. The CDR3, as DNA: TGTGCCAGCAGTACCGCGACTAGCGGTACGCAGTATTTT. The genes are TRBV27 and TRBJ2-3; 9 bases match TRBD2. V gave up 5 bases and J gave up 8 bases; unmatched junction bases: 5. CDR1 is MNHEY and CDR2 is SMNVEV in the germline V gene (reference sequence). The CDR3 sequence is 13 residues long.

The chain is built from TRBV5-1 and TRBJ1-1; maybe TRBD1 (5 bases). The CDR3 length is 13 residues. The germline V gene encodes CDR1 SGHRS and CDR2 YFSETQ. The germline V and J ends were trimmed by 4 bases and 1 base, with 8 bases remaining between them. This chain's CDR3 is CASSPQENTEAFF. As DNA, the CDR3 is TGCGCCAGCAGCCCACAGGAGAACACTGAAGCTTTCTTT. Full variable domain (rest looked up from reference TRBV5-1 and TRBJ1-1): KAGVTQTPRYLIKTRGQQVTLSCSPISGHRSVSWYQQTPGQGLQFLFEYFSETQRNKGNFPGRFSGRQFSNSRSEMNVSTLELGDSALYLCASSPQENTEAFFGQGTRLTVV.